This is a list of T cell receptor beta chains from one sample in a study of blood T cell repertoires in COVID-19. Libraries were prepared by immunoSEQ multiplex PCR; TCRdb keeps only in-frame clonotypes and omits some of them. The table lists about 92,000 clones, over 80% of them singletons. Sequenced material: peripheral blood. Receptor source: a human donor with active COVID-19. The donor label of this sample is uncertain. The CDR3 runs from the conserved cysteine through the conserved F or W. The order of the fields is V gene, J gene, CDR3 protein.

>TRBV18|TRBJ2-5
CASSPRQDLQETQYF
>TRBV5-4|TRBJ1-1
CASSLMNRDRGASAFF
>TRBV18|TRBJ2-7
CASSRGPDEQYF
>TRBV6-5|TRBJ2-7
CASSYGPTYEQYF
>TRBV6-6|TRBJ1-1
CASSYSQANTEAFF
>TRBV5-1|TRBJ2-7
CASSLTSGATYEQYF
>TRBV7-2|TRBJ2-4
CASSLWGGVAKNIQYF
>TRBV28|TRBJ1-2
CASNPGQGYGYTF
>TRBV5-1|TRBJ2-1
CASSLGAVRGASYNEQFF
>TRBV10-1|TRBJ1-3
CASSEIGTASTGNTIYF